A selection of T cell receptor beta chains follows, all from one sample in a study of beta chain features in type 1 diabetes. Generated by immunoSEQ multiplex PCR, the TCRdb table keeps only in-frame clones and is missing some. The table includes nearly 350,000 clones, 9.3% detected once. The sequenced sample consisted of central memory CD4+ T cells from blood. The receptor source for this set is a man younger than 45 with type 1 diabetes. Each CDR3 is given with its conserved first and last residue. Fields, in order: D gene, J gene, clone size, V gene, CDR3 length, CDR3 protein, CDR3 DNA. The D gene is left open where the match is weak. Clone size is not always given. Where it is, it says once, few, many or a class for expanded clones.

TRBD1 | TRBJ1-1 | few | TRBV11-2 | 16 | CASSFKTGAPNTEAFF | TGTGCCAGCAGCTTTAAGACAGGGGCGCCGAACACTGAAGCTTTCTTT
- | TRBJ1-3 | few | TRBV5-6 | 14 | CASSFRGPKNTIYF | TGTGCCAGCAGCTTTCGGGGACCCAAAAACACCATATATTTT
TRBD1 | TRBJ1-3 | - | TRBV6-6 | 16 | CASSLGTGLSGNTIYF | TGTGCCAGCAGTCTGGGGACAGGACTATCTGGAAACACCATATATTTT
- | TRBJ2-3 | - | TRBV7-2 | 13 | CASSLVRTDTQYF | TGTGCCAGCAGCTTAGTGCGGACAGATACGCAGTATTTT
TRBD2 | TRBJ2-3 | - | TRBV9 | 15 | CASSKTSGGADTQYF | TGTGCCAGCAGCAAGACTAGCGGGGGGGCAGATACGCAGTATTTT
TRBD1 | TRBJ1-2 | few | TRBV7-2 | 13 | CASSFGQGAGYTF | TGTGCCAGCAGCTTTGGACAGGGGGCTGGCTACACCTTC
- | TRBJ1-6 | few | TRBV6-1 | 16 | CASSDGQTKNNSPLHF | TGTGCCAGCAGTGACGGACAGACCAAAAATAATTCACCCCTCCACTTT
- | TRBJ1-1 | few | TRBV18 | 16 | CASSPLAGGGGTEAFF | TGTGCCAGCTCACCTCTGGCGGGCGGGGGAGGCACTGAAGCTTTCTTT
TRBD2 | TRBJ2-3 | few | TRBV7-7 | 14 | CASSSRGGLDTQYF | TGTGCTAGCAGCTCCCGCGGGGGGTTAGATACGCAGTATTTT
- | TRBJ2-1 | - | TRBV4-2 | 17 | CASSHDAGAANYNEQFF | TGTGCCAGCAGCCACGACGCGGGGGCAGCCAACTACAATGAGCAGTTCTTC
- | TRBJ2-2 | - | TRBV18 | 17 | CASSFFYDRSNTGELFF | TGTGCCAGCTCATTCTTCTATGACAGGTCGAACACCGGGGAGCTGTTTTTT
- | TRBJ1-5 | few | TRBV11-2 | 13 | CASSLVGGWPQHF | TGTGCCAGCAGCTTAGTTGGGGGATGGCCCCAGCATTTT
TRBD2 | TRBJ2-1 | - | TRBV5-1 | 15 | CASSPGTSGHNEQFF | TGCGCCAGCAGTCCCGGGACTAGCGGCCACAATGAGCAGTTCTTC
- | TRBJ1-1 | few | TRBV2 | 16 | CASSESRQTLNTEAFF | TGTGCCAGCAGTGAAAGCCGACAGACATTGAACACTGAAGCTTTCTTT
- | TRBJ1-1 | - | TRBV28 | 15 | CASSLSTVLNTEAFF | TGTGCCAGCAGTTTATCGACAGTCCTGAACACTGAAGCTTTCTTT
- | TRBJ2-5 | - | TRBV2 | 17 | CASSEEGLQGRQETQYF | TGTGCCAGCAGTGAAGAGGGACTACAGGGGAGGCAAGAGACCCAGTACTTC
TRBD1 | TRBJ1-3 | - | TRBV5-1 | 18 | CASSFERQGFAAGNTIYF | TGCGCCAGCAGCTTTGAGAGACAGGGGTTTGCGGCTGGAAACACCATATATTTT
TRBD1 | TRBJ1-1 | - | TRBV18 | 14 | CASSRDRVGAEAFF | TGTGCCAGCTCTCGCGACAGGGTTGGGGCTGAAGCTTTCTTT
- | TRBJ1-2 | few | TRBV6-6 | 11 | CASSYQYGYTF | TGTGCCAGCAGTTACCAATATGGCTACACCTTC
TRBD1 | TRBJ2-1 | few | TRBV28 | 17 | CASSSPTGSAPNNEQFF | TGTGCCAGCAGTTCCCCGACAGGGAGTGCTCCAAACAATGAGCAGTTCTTC